This entry is about one T cell receptor (beta chain). Clones were sequenced by immunoSEQ multiplex PCR, and TCRdb holds only the in-frame ones, with some missing. The profile shows around 180,000 clones, around 74% of them singletons. The V end was cut by 3 bases, the J end by 1 base, with 15 bases between. Germline CDR1 KGHSH, CDR2 LQKENI. This CDR3 spans 16 amino acids. This record belongs to a study of blood T cell repertoires in COVID-19. V usage is TRBV18 and J usage is TRBJ2-5; weak D call: TRBD2 (5 bases). Sequencing input: peripheral blood. The origin of this receptor is an elderly woman with acute or convalescent COVID-19. In nucleotides, the CDR3 is TGTGCCAGCTCACCCCTAACGGACTCTTTCCAAGAGACCCAGTACTTC. As protein: CASSPLTDSFQETQYF.